This T cell receptor (beta chain) came from a study of T cell responses to AZD1222 COVID-19 vaccine. Study results and limitations: A reported finding is that nearly half of spike-specific TCRs target unmutated variant regions.

Profiled with immunoSEQ multiplex PCR; TCRdb holds only in-frame clones, not every one. The sample records roughly 150,000 clones, 88% being singletons. This clone was observed a few times. Its antigen is not known. CDR1 is SGHNT, CDR2 YYREEE, per germline (reference sequence). CDR3 length: 15 residues. V lost 4 bases to trimming and J lost 4 bases; unmatched junction nucleotides: 8. The sample here was peripheral blood, taken on day 0 of AZD1222 vaccination. The genes are TRBV5-4 and TRBJ2-5, with 9 positions matching TRBD1. This TCR was recovered from an adult in good health. The CDR3 protein is CASSQDRGAGETQYF. The DNA of the CDR3 is TGTGCCAGCAGCCAGGACAGGGGCGCGGGAGAGACCCAGTACTTC.